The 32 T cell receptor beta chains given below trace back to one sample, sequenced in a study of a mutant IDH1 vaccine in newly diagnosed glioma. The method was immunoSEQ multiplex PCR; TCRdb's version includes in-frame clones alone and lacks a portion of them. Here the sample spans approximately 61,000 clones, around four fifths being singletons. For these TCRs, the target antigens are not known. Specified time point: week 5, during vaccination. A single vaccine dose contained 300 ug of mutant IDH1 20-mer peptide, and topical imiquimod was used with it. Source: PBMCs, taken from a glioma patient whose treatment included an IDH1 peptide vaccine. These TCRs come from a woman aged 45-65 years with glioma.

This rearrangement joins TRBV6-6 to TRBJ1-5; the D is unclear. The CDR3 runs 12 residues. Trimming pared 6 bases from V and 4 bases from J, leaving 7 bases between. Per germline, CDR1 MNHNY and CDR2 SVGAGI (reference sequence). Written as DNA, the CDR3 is TGTGCCAGCAGGCTATTTAATCAGCCCCAGCATTTT. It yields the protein CASRLFNQPQHF.

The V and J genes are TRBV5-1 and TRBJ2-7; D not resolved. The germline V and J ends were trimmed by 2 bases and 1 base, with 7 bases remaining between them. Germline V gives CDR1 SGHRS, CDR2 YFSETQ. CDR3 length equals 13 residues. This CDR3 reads CASSFADSYEQYF. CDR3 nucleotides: TGCGCCAGCAGCTTCGCGGATTCCTACGAGCAGTACTTC.

The CDR3 region has the DNA TGTGCCAGCAGCCGAACGGGACGGAACGAACCCCAGCATTTT. Its translation: CASSRTGRNEPQHF. This chain links TRBV11-2 with TRBJ1-5; possible D gene TRBD1, 5 bases. Per the germline V gene, CDR1 is SGHAT and CDR2 is FQNNGV. This CDR3 is 14 amino acids long. With 5 bases removed from V and 10 bases from J, the gap between germline ends came to 18 bases.

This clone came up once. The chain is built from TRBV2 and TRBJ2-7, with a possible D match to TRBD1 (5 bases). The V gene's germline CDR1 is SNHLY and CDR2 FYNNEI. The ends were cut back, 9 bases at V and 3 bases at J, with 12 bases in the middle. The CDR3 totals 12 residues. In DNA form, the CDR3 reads TGTGCCAGTGGAACCGGACACTACGAGCAGTACTTC. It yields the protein CASGTGHYEQYF.

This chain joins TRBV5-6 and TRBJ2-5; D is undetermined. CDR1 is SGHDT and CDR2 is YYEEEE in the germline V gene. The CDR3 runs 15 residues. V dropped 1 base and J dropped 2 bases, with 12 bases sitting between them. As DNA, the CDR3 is TGTGCCAGCAGCTTGAAGTCCGGAGTACAAGAGACCCAGTACTTC. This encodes CASSLKSGVQETQYF. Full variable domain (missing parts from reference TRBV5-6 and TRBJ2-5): DAGVTQSPTHLIKTRGQQVTLRCSPKSGHDTVSWYQQALGQGPQFIFQYYEEEERQRGNFPDRFSGHQFPNYSSELNVNALLLGDSALYLCASSLKSGVQETQYFGPGTRLLVL.

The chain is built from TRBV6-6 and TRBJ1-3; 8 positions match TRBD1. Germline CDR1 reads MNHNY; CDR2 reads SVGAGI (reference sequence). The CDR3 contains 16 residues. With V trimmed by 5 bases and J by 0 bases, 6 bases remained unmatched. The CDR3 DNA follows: TGTGCCAGCAGTCCCGGACAGGGATACTCTGGAAACACCATATATTTT. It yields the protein CASSPGQGYSGNTIYF.

CDR3 nucleotides: TGTGCCAGCTCACTTTTGGATCAGACCAGCTCTGGGGCCAACGTCCTGACTTTC. Translating it yields CASSLLDQTSSGANVLTF. V gene TRBV18 combines with J gene TRBJ2-6; D gene ambiguous. In germline, CDR1 is KGHSH, CDR2 LQKENI. This CDR3 is built from 18 residues. Trimming shortened V by 4 bases and J by 0 bases, and 16 bases separated the two germline ends.

The CDR3 is CASSVAGTKNEKLFF. The CDR3 nucleotides read TGTGCCAGCAGCGTAGCCGGGACAAAAAATGAAAAACTGTTTTTT. The genes are TRBV9 and TRBJ1-4; D may be TRBD1 (6 bases). Trimming stripped 0 bases from V and 5 bases from J, with 11 bases between. CDR3 length: 15 residues. Germline V gene data show CDR1 as SGDLS and CDR2 as YYNGEE.

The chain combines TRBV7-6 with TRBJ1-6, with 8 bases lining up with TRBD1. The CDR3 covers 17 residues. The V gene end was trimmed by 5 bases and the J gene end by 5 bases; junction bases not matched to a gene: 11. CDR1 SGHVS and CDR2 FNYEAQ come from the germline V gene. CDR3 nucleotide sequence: TGTGCCAGCAGCCTGAGGACAGGGTCCGGGAATAATTCACCCCTCCACTTT. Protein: CASSLRTGSGNNSPLHF.

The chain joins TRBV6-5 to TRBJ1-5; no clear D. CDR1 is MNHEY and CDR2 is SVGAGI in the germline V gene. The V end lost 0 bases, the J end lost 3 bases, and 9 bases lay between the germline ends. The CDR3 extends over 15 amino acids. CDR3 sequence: CASSYSIQNNQPQHF. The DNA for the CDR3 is TGTGCCAGCAGTTACTCGATCCAGAACAATCAGCCCCAGCATTTT.

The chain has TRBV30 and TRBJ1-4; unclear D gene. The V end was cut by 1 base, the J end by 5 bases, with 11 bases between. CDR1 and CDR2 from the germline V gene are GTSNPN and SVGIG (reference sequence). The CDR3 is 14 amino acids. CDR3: CAWSGGNPNEKLFF. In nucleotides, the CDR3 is TGTGCCTGGAGTGGCGGGAACCCCAATGAAAAACTGTTTTTT.

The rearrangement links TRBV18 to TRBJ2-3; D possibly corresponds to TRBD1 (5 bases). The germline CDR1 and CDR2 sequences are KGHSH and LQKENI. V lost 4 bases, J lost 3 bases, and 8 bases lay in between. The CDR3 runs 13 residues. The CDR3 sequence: CASSRSGTDTQYF. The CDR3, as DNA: TGTGCCAGCTCACGATCAGGGACAGATACGCAGTATTTT.

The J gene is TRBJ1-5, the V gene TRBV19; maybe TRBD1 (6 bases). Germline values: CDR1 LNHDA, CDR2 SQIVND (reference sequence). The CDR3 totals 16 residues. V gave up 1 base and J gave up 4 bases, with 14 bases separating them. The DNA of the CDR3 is TGTGCCAGTAGTATAGTAACAGGGAAGGGGAATCAGCCCCAGCATTTT. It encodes CASSIVTGKGNQPQHF.

CDR3 amino acids: CASEEGSSGANVLTF. CDR3 DNA: TGTGCCAGCGAGGAGGGGAGCTCTGGGGCCAACGTCCTGACTTTC. The rearrangement joins TRBV2 to TRBJ2-6; weak D call: TRBD2 (6 bases). The CDR3 has 15 amino acids. Germline loops: CDR1 SNHLY, CDR2 FYNNEI. The V and J ends lost 8 bases and 0 bases respectively, with 11 bases between them.

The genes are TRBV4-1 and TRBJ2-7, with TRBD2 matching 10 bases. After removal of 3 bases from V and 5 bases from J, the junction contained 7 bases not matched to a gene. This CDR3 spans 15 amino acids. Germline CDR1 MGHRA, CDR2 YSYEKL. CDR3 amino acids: CASSQLAGGTDEQYF. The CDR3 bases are TGCGCCAGCAGCCAGTTAGCGGGGGGAACCGACGAGCAGTACTTC.

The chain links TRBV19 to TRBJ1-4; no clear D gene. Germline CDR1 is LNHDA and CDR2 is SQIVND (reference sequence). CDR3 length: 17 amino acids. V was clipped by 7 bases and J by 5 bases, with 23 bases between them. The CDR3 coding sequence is TGTGCCAGTAACCCCGCCGGACTGGATTTGGGGAATGAAAAACTGTTTTTT. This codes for CASNPAGLDLGNEKLFF. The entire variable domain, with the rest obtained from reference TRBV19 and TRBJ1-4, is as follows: DGGITQSPKYLFRKEGQNVTLSCEQNLNHDAMYWYRQDPGQGLRLIYYSQIVNDFQKGDIAEGYSVSREKKESFPLTVTSAQKNPTAFYLCASNPAGLDLGNEKLFFGSGTQLSVL.

The CDR3 DNA is TGTGCCAGCAGGGCAGGGGGCGCTCTTGGCTACACCTTC. Its protein is CASRAGGALGYTF. The rearrangement joins TRBV28 to TRBJ1-2; 8 bases map to TRBD1. CDR3 length: 13 residues. The V and J ends lost 6 bases and 7 bases, in that order; junction bases with no gene match: 7. Germline V gene lookup returns CDR1 MDHEN and CDR2 SYDVKM.

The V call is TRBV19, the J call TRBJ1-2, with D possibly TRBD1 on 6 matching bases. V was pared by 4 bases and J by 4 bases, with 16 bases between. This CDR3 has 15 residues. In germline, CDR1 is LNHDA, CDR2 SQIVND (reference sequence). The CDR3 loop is CASSTQQGLSYGYTF. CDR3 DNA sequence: TGTGCCAGTAGTACCCAACAGGGCTTAAGCTATGGCTACACCTTC.

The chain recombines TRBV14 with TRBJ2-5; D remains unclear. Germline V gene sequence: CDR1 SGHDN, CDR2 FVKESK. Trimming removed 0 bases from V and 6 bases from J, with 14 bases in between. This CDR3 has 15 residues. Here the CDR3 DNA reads TGTGCCAGCAGCCAAGATCAGAACCGTCCGAAGACCCAGTACTTC. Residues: CASSQDQNRPKTQYF.

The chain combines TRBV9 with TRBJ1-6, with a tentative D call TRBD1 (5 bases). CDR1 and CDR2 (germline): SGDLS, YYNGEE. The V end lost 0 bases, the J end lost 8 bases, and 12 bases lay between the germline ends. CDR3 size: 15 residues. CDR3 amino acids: CASSVGGAGDSPLHF. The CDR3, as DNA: TGTGCCAGCAGCGTAGGCGGGGCGGGGGATTCACCCCTCCACTTT. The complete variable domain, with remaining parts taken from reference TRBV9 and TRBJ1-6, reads DSGVTQTPKHLITATGQRVTLRCSPRSGDLSVYWYQQSLDQGLQFLIQYYNGEERAKGNILERFSAQQFPDLHSELNLSSLELGDSALYFCASSVGGAGDSPLHFGNGTRLTVT.

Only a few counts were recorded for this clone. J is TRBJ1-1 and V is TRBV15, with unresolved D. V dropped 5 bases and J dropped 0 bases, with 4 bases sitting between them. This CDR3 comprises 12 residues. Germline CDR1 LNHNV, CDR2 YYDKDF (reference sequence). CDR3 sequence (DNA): TGTGCCACCAGCTTTTTGAACACTGAAGCTTTCTTT. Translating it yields CATSFLNTEAFF. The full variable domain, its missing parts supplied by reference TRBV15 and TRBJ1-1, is DAMVIQNPRYQVTQFGKPVTLSCSQTLNHNVMYWYQQKSSQAPKLLFHYYDKDFNNEADTPDNFQSRRPNTSFCFLDIRSPGLGDTAMYLCATSFLNTEAFFGQGTRLTVV.

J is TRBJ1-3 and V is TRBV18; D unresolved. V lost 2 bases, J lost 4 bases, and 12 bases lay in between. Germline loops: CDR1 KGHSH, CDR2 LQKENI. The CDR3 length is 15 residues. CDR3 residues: CASSPDQASGNTIYF. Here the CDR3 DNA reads TGTGCCAGCTCACCAGATCAGGCGTCGGGAAACACCATATATTTT.

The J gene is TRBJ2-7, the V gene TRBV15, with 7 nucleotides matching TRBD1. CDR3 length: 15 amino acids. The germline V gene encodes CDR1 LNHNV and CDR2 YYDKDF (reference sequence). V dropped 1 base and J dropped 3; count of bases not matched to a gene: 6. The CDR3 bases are TGTGCCACCAGCAGAGTGGGGACAGATTACTACGAGCAGTACTTC. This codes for CATSRVGTDYYEQYF. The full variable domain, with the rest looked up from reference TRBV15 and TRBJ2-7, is DAMVIQNPRYQVTQFGKPVTLSCSQTLNHNVMYWYQQKSSQAPKLLFHYYDKDFNNEADTPDNFQSRRPNTSFCFLDIRSPGLGDTAMYLCATSRVGTDYYEQYFGPGTRLTVT.

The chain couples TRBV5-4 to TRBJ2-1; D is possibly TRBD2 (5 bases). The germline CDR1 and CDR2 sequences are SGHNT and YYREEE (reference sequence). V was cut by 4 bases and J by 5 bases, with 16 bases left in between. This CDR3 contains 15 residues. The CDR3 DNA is TGTGCCAGCAGCAGAGAAGGGAGTTGGGACAATGAGCAGTTCTTC. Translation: CASSREGSWDNEQFF.

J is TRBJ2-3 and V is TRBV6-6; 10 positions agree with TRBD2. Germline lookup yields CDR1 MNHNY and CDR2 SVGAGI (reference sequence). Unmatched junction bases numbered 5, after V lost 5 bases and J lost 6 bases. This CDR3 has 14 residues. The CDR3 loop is CASSTLAGKDTQYF. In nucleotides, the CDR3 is TGTGCCAGCAGTACACTAGCGGGGAAGGATACGCAGTATTTT.

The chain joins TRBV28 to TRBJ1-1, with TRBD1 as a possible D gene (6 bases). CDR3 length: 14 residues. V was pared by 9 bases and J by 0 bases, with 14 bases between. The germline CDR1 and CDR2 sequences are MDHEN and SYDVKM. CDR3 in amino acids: CASRNQGLNTEAFF. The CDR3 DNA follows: TGTGCCAGTAGGAATCAGGGGCTGAACACTGAAGCTTTCTTT.

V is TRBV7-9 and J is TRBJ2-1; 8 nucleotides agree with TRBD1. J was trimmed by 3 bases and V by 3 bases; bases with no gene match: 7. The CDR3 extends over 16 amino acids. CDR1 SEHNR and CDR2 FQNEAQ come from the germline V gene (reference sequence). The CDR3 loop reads CASSFRPGGYYNEQFF. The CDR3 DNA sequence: TGTGCCAGCAGCTTCCGACCAGGGGGCTACTACAATGAGCAGTTCTTC.

CDR3 DNA sequence: TGTGCCAGTGGGCCAGGGTTGAGGACAGATACGCAGTATTTT. Translating it yields CASGPGLRTDTQYF. The chain is built from TRBV4-2 and TRBJ2-3; D perhaps matches TRBD1 (5 bases). CDR1 is LGHNA and CDR2 is YNFKEQ in the germline V gene. The V end lost 9 bases, the J end lost 3 bases, and 16 bases lay between the germline ends. There are 14 residues in the CDR3.

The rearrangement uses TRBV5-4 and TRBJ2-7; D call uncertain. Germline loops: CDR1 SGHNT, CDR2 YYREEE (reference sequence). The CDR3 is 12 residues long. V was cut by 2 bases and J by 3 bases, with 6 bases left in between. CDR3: CASSFYSYEQYF. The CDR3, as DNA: TGTGCCAGCAGCTTTTACAGCTACGAGCAGTACTTC.

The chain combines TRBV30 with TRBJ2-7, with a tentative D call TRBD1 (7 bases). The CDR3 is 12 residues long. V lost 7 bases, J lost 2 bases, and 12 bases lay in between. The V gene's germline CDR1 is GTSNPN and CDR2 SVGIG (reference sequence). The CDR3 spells CAFAGQPYEQYF. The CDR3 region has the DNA TGTGCCTTCGCGGGACAGCCCTACGAGCAGTACTTC.

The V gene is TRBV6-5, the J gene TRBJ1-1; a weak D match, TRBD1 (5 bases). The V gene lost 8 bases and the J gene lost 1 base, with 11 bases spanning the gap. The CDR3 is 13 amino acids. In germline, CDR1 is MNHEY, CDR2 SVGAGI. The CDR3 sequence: CASSRGGNTEAFF. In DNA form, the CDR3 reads TGTGCCAGCTCACGCGGGGGGAACACTGAAGCTTTCTTT.

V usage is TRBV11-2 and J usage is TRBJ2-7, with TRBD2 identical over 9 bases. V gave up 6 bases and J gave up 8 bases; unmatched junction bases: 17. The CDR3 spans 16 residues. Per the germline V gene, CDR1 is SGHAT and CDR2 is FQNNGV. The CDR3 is CASSSSSGTSSIKQYF. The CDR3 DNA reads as TGTGCCAGCAGTTCGTCTTCCGGGACTAGCAGCATCAAGCAGTACTTC.